The entry below describes one T cell receptor beta chain. Its antigen is currently unknown. This entry belongs to a study of shared clonotypes between healthy human individuals. Study-level findings and limits: Generation of non-shared clonotypes was less probable than generation of clonotypes shared by all four donors. Memory subsets generally showed lower estimated richness than naive subsets.

Repertoires were generated with immunoSEQ multiplex PCR, while TCRdb's copy carries only in-frame clones and drops some. The sample gives about 2.4 million clones, approximately 90% of which show up once; over 0.12% is in the top ten. CDR1 and CDR2 (germline): SGHVS, FQNEAQ. The CDR3 length is 13 residues. Trimming took 5 bases from V and 13 from J, leaving 15 bases between them. Memory CD4+ cells were the fraction left after CD45RA+ naive selection. Sample: naive CD4+ T cells sorted from blood. Documented subset: CD45RA+ positively selected. The chain combines TRBV7-8 with TRBJ1-6; D uncertain. The clonotype originates from a man between 18 and 35 years old in good health. CDR3 bases: TGTGCCAGCAGCCCGCCTAATCGGGGTCCCCTCCACTTT. Its protein is CASSPPNRGPLHF.